This entry is about one T cell receptor beta chain. This clonotype was found many times. Its antigen is unknown. Base-call qualities are not available, and no considerably larger clone is one nucleotide away. For repertoire sequencing, the TCR beta CDR3 regions were amplified from RNA transcripts. A first-round RT-PCR used HTBI primers with the Qiagen OneStep RT-PCR kit, followed by a second-round multiplex PCR, size selection and purification. Libraries were sequenced paired-end with 100 bp reads on an Illumina HiSeq2000. In the source study's methods: SOAPnuke was used to process the reads, removing any read that contained adapters or uncalled bases, had a mean Phred below 15, or lacked an exact match to the constant primer or identifier. COPE v1.2.5 was used to merge the high-quality paired reads. Each unique nucleotide sequence was treated as a clonotype, and MiTCR v1.1 was used to align the clonotypes to the IMGT TRB V, D and J references. Analysis was restricted to V-J combinations with a frequency above 0.0001, which covered roughly 99% of repertoires. For each V-J combination, a TCR clonal expansion and chaos score was defined as the ratio of F50 clonal expansion to chaos observed in the TCRdist matrix. Welch's t-statistics and random forest were used to reduce the features to about twelve V-J combinations, which were then used as input to a naive Bayes classifier. The similarity between thyroid and blood repertoires was quantified using the Morisita-Horn index. Clones were called with MiXCR by TCRdb after fastp trimmed the public reads at Q25, and only in-frame beta chains were retained. Every entry covers one CDR3 protein and lists the most common genes and DNA from its rows. These V and J calls derive from TCRdb rather than the authors' analysis. The sample table holds roughly 1.1 million distinct CDR3 sequences, of which about 40% were seen once. The ten largest clones take up over 8.5% of the sample.

The hyperthyroidism patients were 18 to 65 years old and newly diagnosed, with a disease duration of less than 2 months. Patients with other autoimmune diseases, uncontrolled infections, pregnancy or lactation were excluded. Clinical symptoms, serum thyroxine, TRAb, thyroid ultrasound and orbital computed tomography were used for diagnosis. Total RNA was extracted using Trizol reagent, and RNA quality was checked on an Agilent 2100 Bioanalyzer. This sample is drawn from a study of Graves' ophthalmopathy and Graves' hyperthyroidism listed by TCRdb under 2018. Regarding the study in general: Hyperthyroidism was defined as stable when no progression to ophthalmopathy occurred within 18 months of follow-up. Following sample collection, hyperthyroidism patients were given methimazole at a starting dose of 30 mg daily, and ophthalmopathy patients were given high-dose intravenous methylprednisolone. In total, approximately 140 blood samples were TCR-sequenced: around 42 ophthalmopathy, roughly 77 hyperthyroidism and roughly 17 hyperthyroidism-to-ophthalmopathy patients. An independent validation cohort comprised some 19 hyperthyroidism patients and 17 patients who later progressed from hyperthyroidism to ophthalmopathy. To explore V-J signatures that separate ophthalmopathy from hyperthyroidism, a discovery set of about 96 patients was enrolled, consisting of about 41 with ophthalmopathy and roughly 59 with stable hyperthyroidism. To tell Graves' ophthalmopathy apart from Graves' hyperthyroidism, and to predict which patients would progress to ophthalmopathy, the study relied on TCR beta repertoire signatures. In over five hyperthyroidism patients, the T-cell repertoires found in thyroid tissue were compared with those found in blood.

Spanning cysteine to phenylalanine, the CDR3 consists of 15 amino acids. This entry keeps only the CDR3 DNA: 45 bases, framed from base 1. V is cut back by 1 base and J by 4 bases, with 6 bases in the junction unmatched. The germline V gene supplies CDR1 SGHAT and CDR2 FQNNGV. What the research found in general, with its limitations: Among expanded thyroid clonotypes with frequency above 0.001, most also showed up in blood, which suggests that blood repertoires may reflect the thyroid immune response. Sample size was not predetermined statistically, and investigators were not blinded to group allocation. In validation, the model predicted ophthalmopathy progression with about 71% sensitivity and approximately 75% specificity; some 13 predicted patients were CT-confirmed with GO in a median of approximately 6.2 months. In cross-validation, the 13-signature model distinguished ophthalmopathy from stable hyperthyroidism with just over 85% sensitivity and around 81% specificity, while in the test set the corresponding values were about 80% and 75%.

The V and J genes are TRBV11-2 and TRBJ2-7, with TRBD2 identical over 8 junction bases. The sample taken for sequencing was peripheral blood or thyroid tissue (not recorded which). The TCR comes from an adult man with Graves' hyperthyroidism. The DNA sequence is as follows: TGTGCCAGCAGCTTAGGAAGCGGGGGAGTTTACGAGCAGTACTTC. Translated, this gives CASSLGSGGVYEQYF.